A single sample gave rise to the 30 T cell receptor beta chains below, sequenced in a study of blood T cell repertoires in COVID-19 (dated by TCRdb to between 2020 and 2021). Libraries were prepared through the immunoSEQ multiplex PCR assay. TCRdb limited this immuneACCESS table to in-frame rearrangements with V and J called. A share of clones is missing; checked studies link under half to unresolved V genes, and the rest is unexplained. The sample table contains just over 80,000 clones; only one count was recorded for about three quarters of them. 15% to 20% of the sample is held by the ten biggest clonotypes. Sequencing was performed on peripheral blood. All receptors come from a woman of 80 years or more with active or convalescent COVID-19.

The genes are TRBV2 and TRBJ1-6; D is unclear. V lost 2 bases and J lost 10, with 9 bases in between. CDR3 size: 13 residues. Germline V lookup: CDR1 SNHLY, CDR2 FYNNEI. CDR3 nucleotide sequence: TGTGCCAGCAGTGAAACGATACGGTCACCCCTCCACTTT. Its translation: CASSETIRSPLHF.

The chain couples TRBV5-6 to TRBJ1-1, with TRBD1 identical over 7 bases. Trimming at V came to 3 bases and at J to 0 bases, leaving 11 bases not matched to a gene. Per germline, CDR1 SGHDT and CDR2 YYEEEE. This CDR3 spans 17 amino acids. CDR3 DNA sequence: TGTGCCAGCAGCTACGCCGCAGGGGGAGTCATGAACACTGAAGCTTTCTTT. Protein: CASSYAAGGVMNTEAFF.

The gene calls are TRBV6-5 and TRBJ2-7, with TRBD1 identical over 7 bases. CDR1 and CDR2 (germline): MNHEY, SVGAGI. The CDR3 is made up of 14 amino acids. The J segment lost 4 bases and the V segment lost 6 bases, leaving 9 bases of the junction unmatched. The CDR3 loop reads CASSPGTAGYEQYF. Written as DNA, the CDR3 is TGTGCCAGCAGCCCCGGGACAGCCGGTTACGAGCAGTACTTC.

V usage is TRBV9 and J usage is TRBJ1-1, with 9 bases fitting TRBD1. Germline V gene lookup returns CDR1 SGDLS and CDR2 YYNGEE. J was trimmed by 7 bases and V by 5 bases; bases with no gene match: 9. This CDR3 spans 14 amino acids. CDR3 loop: CASRRTGGAGEAFF. CDR3 bases: TGTGCCAGCAGAAGAACAGGGGGCGCGGGTGAAGCTTTCTTT.

The V and J genes are TRBV5-8 and TRBJ1-6, with D possibly TRBD1 on 6 matching bases. CDR3 size: 14 residues. Trimming shortened V by 2 bases and J by 9 bases, and 12 bases separated the two germline ends. Looked up from germline, CDR1 is SGHTS and CDR2 is YDEGEE. This CDR3 reads CASSFGQLISPLHF. CDR3 nucleotides: TGTGCCAGCAGCTTCGGACAGCTTATTTCACCCCTCCACTTT.

This chain links TRBV11-3 with TRBJ2-1; D is possibly TRBD2 (6 bases). Germline CDR1 SGHNT, CDR2 YENEEA. The CDR3 runs to 16 residues. V lost 3 bases and J lost 3, with 15 bases in between. CDR3 protein: CASSFTGVGGYNEQFF. DNA for the CDR3: TGTGCCAGCAGCTTTACGGGGGTGGGAGGCTACAATGAGCAGTTCTTC. The entire variable domain, with the rest obtained from reference TRBV11-3 and TRBJ2-1, is as follows: EAGVVQSPRYKIIEKKQPVAFWCNPISGHNTLYWYLQNLGQGPELLIRYENEEAVDDSQLPKDRFSAERLKGVDSTLKIQPAELGDSAVYLCASSFTGVGGYNEQFFGPGTRLTVL.

Regarding this clone: This could be a read error, since a much larger clone is one nucleotide away. This chain joins TRBV7-2 and TRBJ1-1; D gene unclear. V was shortened by 7 bases and J by 1 base, with 13 bases between the two germline ends. This CDR3 contains 14 residues. CDR1 SGHTA and CDR2 FQGNSA come from the germline V gene. CDR3 DNA: TGTGCCAGCAACTCCCCTGGGCGGAACACTGAAGCTTTCTTT. This encodes CASNSPGRNTEAFF.

The chain recombines TRBV28 with TRBJ2-3, with 7 bases lining up with TRBD1. The CDR3 length is 15 residues. V shed 5 bases, J shed 7 bases, and the junction held 12 bases outside the gene matches. Germline assignment: CDR1 MDHEN and CDR2 SYDVKM. The DNA of the CDR3 is TGTGCCAGCAGTGATAGACAGGGTATTCGAAATACGCAGTATTTT. It translates to CASSDRQGIRNTQYF.

The chain joins TRBV15 to TRBJ2-3, with 7 bases lining up with TRBD2. The V gene end was trimmed by 8 bases and the J gene end by 6 bases; junction bases not matched to a gene: 8. The CDR3 sequence is 13 residues long. CDR1 and CDR2 (germline): LNHNV, YYDKDF (reference sequence). The DNA of the CDR3 is TGTGCCACCGGGGGAGGGATTGTGGATACGCAGTATTTT. Protein sequence: CATGGGIVDTQYF.

By sample fraction, this clone is large (0.1 to 1%). The chain employs TRBV7-9 and TRBJ1-6; 7 nucleotides align to TRBD1. V trimming: 3 bases; J trimming: 0 bases; junction bases outside the gene matches: 8. CDR3 size: 18 residues. Germline V gives CDR1 SEHNR, CDR2 FQNEAQ (reference sequence). The CDR3 region has the DNA TGTGCCAGCAGCTTCTGGACAGGCCCAGGCTCCTATAATTCACCCCTCCACTTT. It is translated as CASSFWTGPGSYNSPLHF.

This rearrangement joins TRBV14 to TRBJ1-1, with D unresolved. V lost 3 bases to trimming and J lost 5 bases, with 7 bases between them. The germline V gene encodes CDR1 SGHDN and CDR2 FVKESK. There are 12 residues in the CDR3. CDR3 bases: TGTGCCAGCAGCCATGAGAGGACTGAAGCTTTCTTT. Its translation is CASSHERTEAFF.

The CDR3 protein is CASSAGLAGGKRGETQYF. CDR3 DNA sequence: TGTGCCAGCAGTGCGGGACTAGCGGGGGGGAAAAGGGGAGAGACCCAGTACTTC. This sequence joins TRBV6-1 and TRBJ2-5, with 16 bases matching TRBD2. V shed 4 bases, J shed 4 bases, and the junction held 9 bases outside the gene matches. The CDR3 sequence is 18 residues long. Looked up from germline, CDR1 is MNHNS and CDR2 is SASEGT.

The chain joins TRBV6-5 to TRBJ2-7; tentatively, D is TRBD1 (6 bases). The CDR3 totals 15 residues. V gave up 4 bases and J gave up 0 bases, with 13 bases separating them. The germline CDR1 and CDR2 sequences are MNHEY and SVGAGI. For the CDR3, the DNA is TGTGCCAGCAGTTCATCTGGGACACTCTCCTACGAGCAGTACTTC. It is translated as CASSSSGTLSYEQYF.

The chain uses TRBV5-1 and TRBJ2-1; TRBD1 aligns across 7 bases. Germline CDR1 reads SGHRS; CDR2 reads YFSETQ. After removal of 2 bases from V and 6 bases from J, the junction contained 5 bases not matched to a gene. The CDR3 has 14 amino acids. DNA of the CDR3: TGCGCCAGCAGCTTCGGGGCAGGGGGCAATGAGCAGTTCTTC. Translated, it gives CASSFGAGGNEQFF.

The gene calls are TRBV7-9 and TRBJ2-5; 12 bases line up with TRBD1. Germline V lookup: CDR1 SEHNR, CDR2 FQNEAQ (reference sequence). V lost 1 base, J lost 5 bases, and 5 bases stayed unmatched. The CDR3 is 16 residues long. CDR3 protein: CASSLVGQGALETQYF. The CDR3 DNA sequence: TGTGCCAGCAGCTTAGTGGGACAGGGGGCGTTGGAGACCCAGTACTTC.

This chain connects TRBV28 to TRBJ2-7; 7 bases align to TRBD2. The junction had 6 bases not matched to a gene; V was cut back by 3 bases and J by 4 bases. This CDR3 is built from 14 residues. Germline CDR1 reads MDHEN; CDR2 reads SYDVKM. CDR3 in DNA: TGTGCCAGCAGTTTCCCCGGGAGGTTTTACGAGCAGTACTTC. Encoded protein: CASSFPGRFYEQYF.

The count of this clone is one. V gene TRBV5-4 combines with J gene TRBJ2-3; the match to TRBD1 covers 7 bases. This CDR3 comprises 15 residues. Looked up from germline, CDR1 is SGHNT and CDR2 is YYREEE (reference sequence). Trimming took 0 bases from V and 2 from J; bases not matched to a gene: 3. CDR3 loop: CASSLGGTVTDTQYF. The CDR3 bases are TGTGCCAGCAGCTTGGGAGGGACAGTCACAGATACGCAGTATTTT.

The chain uses TRBV4-3 and TRBJ1-1, with TRBD1 matching over 8 bases. The CDR3 runs to 15 residues. Germline lookup yields CDR1 LGHNA and CDR2 YSLEER. V dropped 4 bases and J dropped 0; count of bases not matched to a gene: 4. Written as DNA, the CDR3 is TGCGCCAGCAGCCGGGACAGGCGCTTGAACACTGAAGCTTTCTTT. It codes for CASSRDRRLNTEAFF.

The rearrangement uses TRBV7-2 and TRBJ2-3, with D uncertain. Trimming took off 5 bases at V and 2 bases at J, with 8 bases between the two ends. The CDR3 runs to 13 residues. The germline gives CDR1 SGHTA, CDR2 FQGNSA. The CDR3 DNA sequence: TGTGCCAGCAGCCCTAGACCCACAGATACGCAGTATTTT. Translation: CASSPRPTDTQYF.

A note on this clone: A junction boundary mismatches the germline segment, possibly from a read error. The V and J genes are TRBV3-1 (or the pseudogene TRBV3-2) and TRBJ2-2; 7 bases match TRBD1. This CDR3 is 17 amino acids long. Germline-derived CDR1 and CDR2 are LGHDT and YNNKEL (reference sequence). The chain's CDR3 is CASSQDYGRGNPGELFF. The CDR3 nucleotides read TGTGCCAGCAGCCAAGATTATGGCAGGGGGAACCCCGGGGAGCTGTTTTTT.

The gene calls are TRBV24-1 and TRBJ1-5; no firm D call. Trimming removed 6 bases at V and 2 bases at J, with 13 bases between. The V gene's germline CDR1 is KGHDR and CDR2 SFDVKD. This CDR3 has 15 amino acids. The CDR3 loop is CATSSNRVGNQPQHF. The CDR3 nucleotides read TGTGCCACCAGTTCGAACCGCGTCGGCAATCAGCCCCAGCATTTT.

This chain uses TRBV9 with TRBJ2-7; D unclear. The CDR3 spans 14 residues. The germline V gene has CDR1 SGDLS and CDR2 YYNGEE. Trimming pared 2 bases from V and 1 base from J, leaving 10 bases between. DNA for the CDR3: TGTGCCAGCAGCGTCGCCGCGCATTCCTACGAGCAGTACTTC. Translated, it gives CASSVAAHSYEQYF.

V and J are TRBV27 and TRBJ2-5; 8 nucleotides agree with TRBD1. Germline V lookup: CDR1 MNHEY, CDR2 SMNVEV (reference sequence). V dropped 6 bases and J dropped 4; count of bases not matched to a gene: 10. This CDR3 has 15 residues. The CDR3 region is CASRTGQGHRETQYF. CDR3 DNA: TGTGCCAGCAGGACCGGACAGGGTCATCGAGAGACCCAGTACTTC.

This clone was seen many times. V is TRBV4-1 and J is TRBJ2-1; D might be TRBD2 (6 bases). The CDR3 is made up of 14 amino acids. CDR1 and CDR2 from the germline V gene are MGHRA and YSYEKL. V was trimmed by 0 bases and J by 10 bases, leaving 13 bases between them. This CDR3 is CASSQEAGGSEQFF. CDR3 nucleotide sequence: TGCGCCAGCAGCCAAGAAGCAGGAGGGTCGGAGCAGTTCTTC.

The CDR3 sequence: CASSRRGMNTEAFF. CDR3 sequence (DNA): TGTGCCAGCAGTCGGAGAGGTATGAACACTGAAGCTTTCTTT. The J gene is TRBJ1-1, the V gene TRBV27; no firm D call. With 5 bases removed from V and 0 bases from J, the gap between germline ends came to 10 bases. CDR1 is MNHEY, CDR2 SMNVEV, per germline (reference sequence). CDR3 size: 14 residues.

The rearrangement uses TRBV6-2 or TRBV6-3 and TRBJ1-5, with D perhaps matching TRBD1 (5 bases). The V end lost 0 bases, the J end lost 7 bases, and 13 bases lay between the germline ends. Germline CDR1 MNHEY, CDR2 SVGEGT. This CDR3 has 15 amino acids. CDR3: CASSYSEQGGQPQHF. The CDR3 DNA sequence: TGTGCCAGCAGTTACTCGGAGCAGGGCGGACAGCCCCAGCATTTT.

This sequence joins TRBV28 and TRBJ2-1; 8 nucleotides agree with TRBD1. Trimming cost V 3 bases and J 0 bases; bases outside gene matches: 1. The germline CDR1 and CDR2 sequences are MDHEN and SYDVKM. This CDR3 is 15 amino acids long. CDR3 bases: TGTGCCAGCAGTTTCACAGGGGGCTCCTACAATGAGCAGTTCTTC. It is translated as CASSFTGGSYNEQFF.

The chain has TRBV9 and TRBJ2-1; no definite D call. The CDR3 runs 15 residues. With 3 bases removed from V and 0 bases from J, the gap between germline ends came to 10 bases. Germline values: CDR1 SGDLS, CDR2 YYNGEE. The CDR3 DNA is TGTGCCAGCAGCGCGTACTTCTTCTCCTACAATGAGCAGTTCTTC. It is translated as CASSAYFFSYNEQFF.

Here the CDR3 reads CASSPYSGGAEDTQYF. The CDR3, as DNA: TGTGCCAGCTCCCCTTATAGCGGGGGGGCCGAAGATACGCAGTATTTT. V usage is TRBV18 and J usage is TRBJ2-3; 11 bases are a match to TRBD2. This CDR3 has 16 residues. The ends lost 6 bases at V and 5 bases at J; junction bases unmatched: 10. CDR1 is KGHSH, CDR2 LQKENI, per germline. The full variable domain, its missing parts supplied by reference TRBV18 and TRBJ2-3, is NAGVMQNPRHLVRRRGQEARLRCSPMKGHSHVYWYRQLPEEGLKFMVYLQKENIIDESGMPKERFSAEFPKEGPSILRIQQVVRGDSAAYFCASSPYSGGAEDTQYFGPGTRLTVL.

The chain combines TRBV5-1 with TRBJ2-2; 7 bases are a match to TRBD1. CDR1 and CDR2 (germline): SGHRS, YFSETQ. The junction had 8 bases not matched to a gene; V was cut back by 1 base and J by 5 bases. The CDR3 covers 16 residues. CDR3 coding DNA: TGCGCCAGCAGCTTGTCGAGGACAGGATGGACCGGGGAGCTGTTTTTT. This codes for CASSLSRTGWTGELFF.